This T cell receptor beta chain was sequenced during a study of Graves' ophthalmopathy and Graves' hyperthyroidism. Study information: Specimen type is peripheral blood, obtained at initial diagnosis before any treatment. Study-wide results and limits: Blood also contained most of the expanded thyroid clonotypes above 0.001 frequency. Using a 13-signature model, the authors split ophthalmopathy from stable hyperthyroidism, with about 90% sensitivity and 81.08% specificity.

Patients were excluded if they had other autoimmune diseases or uncontrolled infections, and likewise if pregnancy or lactation applied. V dropped 12 bases and J dropped 0 bases, with 11 bases sitting between them. From germline, CDR1 is KGHDR and CDR2 SFDVKD. There are 13 residues in the CDR3. RNA served as the template for amplifying TCR beta CDR3 regions. After a first-round RT-PCR with HTBI primers, a second-round multiplex PCR was run. TCRdb re-analysed the multiplex PCR reads in MiXCR, keeping a single row per CDR3 protein. The repertoire consists of approximately 640,000 distinct CDR3 sequences, with over 40% occurring once and the leading ten covering 3% to 4%. This clonotype has a handful of counts. The target antigen is unknown.

The material sequenced was peripheral blood. This chain uses TRBV24-1 with TRBJ1-5; D is unclear. This clonotype originated in an adult man with Graves' ophthalmopathy. The chain's CDR3 is CAPVGYSNQPQHF. The CDR3, as DNA: TGTGCCCCGGTAGGGTATAGCAATCAGCCCCAGCATTTT.